The rows below give T cell receptor beta chains drawn from one sample of a study of blood T cell repertoires in COVID-19. The repertoire was sequenced with immunoSEQ multiplex PCR; TCRdb's copy has only in-frame clones and lacks some. The sample has about 130,000 clones, roughly 84% seen once; the top ten hold roughly 1.1%. Sample: peripheral blood. The receptors originated from a woman aged 80 or older with acute or convalescent COVID-19. Each CDR3 is given with its conserved first and last residue. A D gene is named only where the DNA matches it firmly. Some rows mark clone size as missing; the rest say once, few, many or name a class of expanded clone.

v_gene: TRBV3-1/TRBV3-2; j_gene: TRBJ2-7; abundance: -; d_gene: -; CDR3nt: TGTGCCAGCAGTTTTCAGGGTTCCTACGAGCAGTACTTC; CDR3aa: CASSFQGSYEQYF
v_gene: TRBV6-1; j_gene: TRBJ1-5; abundance: -; d_gene: -; CDR3nt: TGTGCCAGCAGTGAAGCTTACCAGGGTTTCCAGCCCCAGCATTTT; CDR3aa: CASSEAYQGFQPQHF
v_gene: TRBV9; j_gene: TRBJ1-5; abundance: -; d_gene: -; CDR3nt: TGTGCCAGCAGCTTCCTTGGGGAGTACAATCAGCCCCAGCATTTT; CDR3aa: CASSFLGEYNQPQHF
v_gene: TRBV6-1; j_gene: TRBJ2-3; abundance: -; d_gene: -; CDR3nt: TGTGCCAGCAGTGAATCCCTCCCAGATACGCAGTATTTT; CDR3aa: CASSESLPDTQYF
v_gene: TRBV5-5; j_gene: TRBJ1-4; abundance: -; d_gene: TRBD1; CDR3nt: TGTGCCAGCAGCTTGGCAGGGACAGCGTATAATGAAAAACTGTTTTTT; CDR3aa: CASSLAGTAYNEKLFF
v_gene: TRBV5-1; j_gene: TRBJ1-4; abundance: few; d_gene: TRBD1; CDR3nt: TGCGCCAGCAGACAGACAGGGGGCGCGAGAAAACTGTTTTTT; CDR3aa: CASRQTGGARKLFF
v_gene: TRBV4-1; j_gene: TRBJ1-3; abundance: many; d_gene: -; CDR3nt: TGCGCCAGCAGCCAAGGGCAGGTCGCCGGAAACACCATATATTTT; CDR3aa: CASSQGQVAGNTIYF
v_gene: TRBV6-5; j_gene: TRBJ1-2; abundance: -; d_gene: -; CDR3nt: TGTGCCAGCAGTAGTTCGACATCCTATGGCTACACCTTC; CDR3aa: CASSSSTSYGYTF
v_gene: TRBV6-5; j_gene: TRBJ1-5; abundance: -; d_gene: -; CDR3nt: TGTGCCAGCAGTTCAGGGACTTATAGCAATCAGCCCCAGCATTTT; CDR3aa: CASSSGTYSNQPQHF
v_gene: TRBV6-5; j_gene: TRBJ1-6; abundance: once; d_gene: -; CDR3nt: TGTGCCAGCACCTACTGGGAGGGTAATTCACCCCTCCACTTT; CDR3aa: CASTYWEGNSPLHF
v_gene: TRBV20-1; j_gene: TRBJ2-7; abundance: -; d_gene: TRBD2; CDR3nt: TGCAGTGCTAGTAGTAGCGGGGTCGCCTACGAGCAGTACTTC; CDR3aa: CSASSSGVAYEQYF
v_gene: TRBV20-1; j_gene: TRBJ2-3; abundance: -; d_gene: TRBD2; CDR3nt: TGCAGTGCTAGTCCGCCTAGCGGGGGGGACACAGATACGCAGTATTTT; CDR3aa: CSASPPSGGDTDTQYF
v_gene: TRBV6-2/TRBV6-3; j_gene: TRBJ1-1; abundance: -; d_gene: -; CDR3nt: TGTGCCAGCAGTTACTCAGCACGCTCCTTTGCGGCTTTCTTT; CDR3aa: CASSYSARSFAAFF
v_gene: TRBV5-4; j_gene: TRBJ1-4; abundance: few; d_gene: -; CDR3nt: TGTGCCAGCAGCTTAGGGGTAGACAGGATGAATGAAAAACTGTTTTTT; CDR3aa: CASSLGVDRMNEKLFF
v_gene: TRBV9; j_gene: TRBJ2-3; abundance: -; d_gene: TRBD2; CDR3nt: TGTGCCAGCAGCCCTAGCGGGGGGGAGTACGGTACGCAGTATTTT; CDR3aa: CASSPSGGEYGTQYF
v_gene: TRBV7-2; j_gene: TRBJ1-6; abundance: -; d_gene: -; CDR3nt: TGTGCCAGCAGCTTCGACGGGTTTCCCCAAAATTCACCCCTCCACTTT; CDR3aa: CASSFDGFPQNSPLHF
v_gene: TRBV3-1/TRBV3-2; j_gene: TRBJ1-6; abundance: -; d_gene: TRBD1; CDR3nt: TGTGCCAGCAGTCCAACTGGGACAGGGCATTCACCCCTCCACTTT; CDR3aa: CASSPTGTGHSPLHF
v_gene: TRBV3-1/TRBV3-2; j_gene: TRBJ2-7; abundance: -; d_gene: TRBD1; CDR3nt: TGTGCCAGCAGCCAACCCGGACAGGGCCTATCCTACGAGCAGTACTTC; CDR3aa: CASSQPGQGLSYEQYF
v_gene: TRBV9; j_gene: TRBJ2-3; abundance: once; d_gene: -; CDR3nt: TGTGCCAGCAGCGGCTGGCCGCCCACGCAGTATTTT; CDR3aa: CASSGWPPTQYF
v_gene: TRBV4-2; j_gene: TRBJ1-2; abundance: -; d_gene: -; CDR3nt: TGTGCCAGCAGCCAAGATTTCGGAGACTATGGCTACACCTTC; CDR3aa: CASSQDFGDYGYTF